Each of the 23 T cell receptor beta chains below was sequenced from the same sample in a study of T cells in localized non-small cell lung cancer. Here immunoSEQ multiplex PCR was the method, and the copy in TCRdb shows in-frame clones only, minus some. The sample records over 45,000 clones, around 90% being singletons. Sequenced material: peripheral blood, taken before any cancer treatment. The receptors come from a man aged 40 to 69 with stage I squamous cell lung carcinoma.

The chain joins TRBV10-1 to TRBJ2-7; D is possibly TRBD1 (6 bases). Germline values: CDR1 WNHNN, CDR2 SYGVQD (reference sequence). V lost 4 bases, J lost 4 bases, and 14 bases lay in between. The CDR3 extends over 14 amino acids. The CDR3 is CASSASGDGYEQYF. CDR3 sequence (DNA): TGCGCCAGCAGTGCCTCAGGGGATGGGTACGAGCAGTACTTC.

This clone came up once. The genes are TRBV7-2 and TRBJ2-1; a possible D gene is TRBD2 (5 bases). V lost 3 bases and J lost 11, with 20 bases in between. The CDR3 sequence is 15 residues long. Germline CDR1 SGHTA, CDR2 FQGNSA. The CDR3 coding sequence is TGTGCCAGCAGCTTCACCGGGCGGGTTGGTTCCAAGCAGTTCTTC. This translates into CASSFTGRVGSKQFF.

The rearrangement links TRBV5-4 to TRBJ2-3; D is perhaps TRBD1 or TRBD2 (5 bases each). With 2 bases removed from V and 4 bases from J, the gap between germline ends came to 17 bases. The germline V gene encodes CDR1 SGHNT and CDR2 YYREEE (reference sequence). The CDR3 loop spans 16 amino acids. The CDR3, as DNA: TGTGCCAGCAGCTTTCGCCGCGCCGTGGGGGCAGATACGCAGTATTTT. Translating gives CASSFRRAVGADTQYF.

V usage is TRBV30 and J usage is TRBJ2-7; no clear D. CDR1 and CDR2 (germline): GTSNPN, SVGIG (reference sequence). The CDR3 spans 15 residues. Trimming stripped 0 bases from V and 3 bases from J, with 15 bases between. DNA for the CDR3: TGTGCCTGGAGTGTACAGCCCGTCAGTGGCTACGAGCAGTACTTC. It specifies CAWSVQPVSGYEQYF.

The chain recombines TRBV9 with TRBJ2-5, with 7 nucleotides matching TRBD1. V dropped 3 bases and J dropped 3; count of bases not matched to a gene: 5. The CDR3 has 14 residues. Germline values: CDR1 SGDLS, CDR2 YYNGEE. CDR3 nucleotides: TGTGCCAGCAGCGCTCGGACAGGCGAAGAGACCCAGTACTTC. Its protein product is CASSARTGEETQYF.

The chain links TRBV19 to TRBJ1-5; tentatively, D is TRBD1 (6 bases). Germline lookup yields CDR1 LNHDA and CDR2 SQIVND (reference sequence). The CDR3 is 16 amino acids. Trimming took 7 bases from V and 6 from J, leaving 22 bases between them. CDR3 in amino acids: CASTEAHREGGQPQHF. For the CDR3, the DNA is TGTGCCAGTACGGAGGCCCACAGGGAGGGGGGTCAGCCCCAGCATTTT.

The chain employs TRBV20-1 and TRBJ1-2; D gene ambiguous. Germline CDR1 reads DFQATT; CDR2 reads SNEGSKA (reference sequence). The CDR3 totals 11 residues. The V end lost 3 bases, the J end lost 7 bases, and 9 bases lay between the germline ends. CDR3 sequence (DNA): TGCAGTGCTAGTCTACAGCCTGGCTACACCTTC. This sequence encodes CSASLQPGYTF.

The chain combines TRBV25-1 with TRBJ1-1; TRBD1 matches at 8 bases. V shed 5 bases, J shed 6 bases, and the junction held 8 bases outside the gene matches. This CDR3 is built from 14 residues. The germline V gene has CDR1 MGHDK and CDR2 SYGVNS. CDR3 sequence reads: CASSPAGGPPEAFF. In nucleotides, the CDR3 is TGTGCCAGCAGTCCCGCAGGGGGCCCCCCTGAAGCTTTCTTT. Filled out from reference TRBV25-1 and TRBJ1-1, the complete variable domain reads EADIYQTPRYLVIGTGKKITLECSQTMGHDKMYWYQQDPGMELHLIHYSYGVNSTEKGDLSSESTVSRIRTEHFPLTLESARPSHTSQYLCASSPAGGPPEAFFGQGTRLTVV.

The chain employs TRBV5-1 and TRBJ1-1; D is undetermined. The CDR3 has 13 residues. Trimming took 7 bases from V and 3 from J, leaving 13 bases between them. CDR1 is SGHRS, CDR2 YFSETQ, per germline. CDR3 coding DNA: TGCGCCAGCGCGAGGAATCAGGACACTGAAGCTTTCTTT. Encoded protein: CASARNQDTEAFF.

This chain joins TRBV28 and TRBJ1-2, with D tentatively TRBD1 (5 bases). This CDR3 comprises 18 residues. Germline V gene data show CDR1 as MDHEN and CDR2 as SYDVKM. Trimming removed 6 bases at V and 3 bases at J, with 26 bases between. The CDR3 protein is CASSSPNGGTTSHYGYTF. The DNA of the CDR3 is TGTGCCAGCAGCTCCCCGAATGGGGGGACCACCTCACACTATGGCTACACCTTC.

The genes are TRBV5-1 and TRBJ2-7; D might be TRBD2 (5 bases). The V gene lost 2 bases and the J gene lost 0 bases, with 15 bases spanning the gap. Germline CDR1 SGHRS, CDR2 YFSETQ. The CDR3 loop spans 16 amino acids. CDR3 sequence reads: CASSFSLAGDSYEQYF. The CDR3 bases are TGCGCCAGCAGCTTCAGCCTCGCGGGCGACTCCTACGAGCAGTACTTC.

The rearrangement links TRBV5-4 to TRBJ2-1, with TRBD1 identical over 7 bases. CDR3 length: 12 amino acids. V lost 5 bases, J lost 9 bases, and 5 bases stayed unmatched. The germline gives CDR1 SGHNT, CDR2 YYREEE (reference sequence). DNA for the CDR3: TGTGCCAGCAGTGTACAGGGGTCTGAGCAGTTCTTC. It yields the protein CASSVQGSEQFF.

The genes are TRBV28 and TRBJ2-7; maybe TRBD2 (6 bases). Trimming left V 7 bases short and J 0 bases short, with 16 bases between. Germline V gives CDR1 MDHEN, CDR2 SYDVKM. CDR3 length: 15 amino acids. This CDR3 reads CASKMEGPSSYEQYF. The CDR3 DNA reads TGTGCCAGCAAAATGGAGGGCCCCAGCTCCTACGAGCAGTACTTC.

This chain uses TRBV25-1 with TRBJ2-5; 11 bases are a match to TRBD2. Per the germline V gene, CDR1 is MGHDK and CDR2 is SYGVNS. The trim removed 3 bases at V and 1 base at J, leaving 4 bases unmatched. The length of the CDR3 is 16 residues. The CDR3 DNA is TGTGCCAGCAGTGACCTTCTAGCGGGAGGCCAAGAGACCCAGTACTTC. Protein: CASSDLLAGGQETQYF.

The chain carries TRBV4-3 and TRBJ2-7; D is unclear. CDR1 and CDR2 from the germline V gene are LGHNA and YSLEER. Between the trimmed V and J ends, which lost 0 bases and 0 bases, there was a span of 9 bases. This CDR3 contains 15 residues. The CDR3 DNA sequence: TGCGCCAGCAGCCAAGATCCGGGCCACTCCTACGAGCAGTACTTC. It encodes CASSQDPGHSYEQYF.

The chain has TRBV25-1 and TRBJ2-2; a possible D gene is TRBD1 (5 bases). CDR3 length: 16 amino acids. Trimming shortened V by 0 bases and J by 8 bases, and 16 bases separated the two germline ends. Germline lookup yields CDR1 MGHDK and CDR2 SYGVNS. The CDR3 loop reads CASSEYWQGGSGELFF. The CDR3 DNA sequence: TGTGCCAGCAGTGAATATTGGCAGGGCGGATCAGGGGAGCTGTTTTTT.

The chain joins TRBV7-6 to TRBJ2-5; 8 positions match TRBD1. Per germline, CDR1 SGHVS and CDR2 FNYEAQ. The V gene end was trimmed by 5 bases and the J gene end by 5 bases; junction bases not matched to a gene: 10. This CDR3 has 15 residues. CDR3 nucleotides: TGTGCCAGCAGCGTACCCAGGGGGCAACGGGAGACCCAGTACTTC. This sequence encodes CASSVPRGQRETQYF.

This clone was counted once. The chain uses TRBV7-2 and TRBJ2-5; D call uncertain. Germline loops: CDR1 SGHTA, CDR2 FQGNSA. The V end lost 0 bases, the J end lost 4 bases, and 12 bases lay between the germline ends. This CDR3 is built from 15 residues. CDR3 sequence: CASSLAWSVRETQYF. The CDR3 nucleotides are TGTGCCAGCAGCTTAGCTTGGTCAGTCAGAGAGACCCAGTACTTC.

The genes are TRBV6-6 and TRBJ2-5; D is undetermined. Germline lookup yields CDR1 MNHNY and CDR2 SVGAGI (reference sequence). This CDR3 spans 14 amino acids. The germline V and J ends were trimmed by 5 bases and 5 bases, with 15 bases remaining between them. The CDR3 coding sequence is TGTGCCAGCAGTACTCCACCTAGAGGCGAGACCCAGTACTTC. It specifies CASSTPPRGETQYF.

This clone was detected only once. The chain is built from TRBV2 and TRBJ2-2; D not certain. This CDR3 contains 13 residues. Trimming removed 6 bases at V and 2 bases at J, with 7 bases between. From germline, CDR1 is SNHLY and CDR2 FYNNEI. The CDR3 region is CASRSFNTGELFF. As DNA, the CDR3 is TGTGCCAGCAGGAGTTTTAACACCGGGGAGCTGTTTTTT.

In its sample, this clone was seen a few times. The V call is TRBV19, the J call TRBJ2-7; TRBD1 agrees at 7 bases. V lost 2 bases and J lost 5; bases outside the gene matches: 3. The CDR3 runs to 13 residues. CDR1 is LNHDA, CDR2 SQIVND, per germline (reference sequence). CDR3 DNA sequence: TGTGCCAGTAGTATACAGGGGGAAAACGAGCAGTACTTC. Its translation: CASSIQGENEQYF.

J is TRBJ1-1 and V is TRBV4-2; the D gene is possibly TRBD1 (5 bases). Trimming took off 5 bases at V and 7 bases at J, with 11 bases between the two ends. This CDR3 spans 12 amino acids. Germline V gives CDR1 LGHNA, CDR2 YNFKEQ. CDR3: CASSSRDLEAFF. The CDR3, as DNA: TGTGCCAGCAGCTCTCGGGACCTTGAAGCTTTCTTT.

As DNA, the CDR3 is TGTGCCATCAGTGAAGCGGGGGCGAGAAACACCATATATTTT. Protein sequence: CAISEAGARNTIYF. The chain employs TRBV10-3 and TRBJ1-3, with D possibly being TRBD1 (6 bases). The ends were cut back, 3 bases at V and 5 bases at J, with 11 bases in the middle. This CDR3 spans 14 amino acids. Germline V lookup: CDR1 ENHRY, CDR2 SYGVKD.